Below, 19 T cell receptor beta chains from the same sample are listed, as sequenced in a study of T cells in tumors after PD-1 blockade. The method was immunoSEQ multiplex PCR; TCRdb's version includes in-frame clones alone and lacks a portion of them. The table records fewer than 6,500 clones, about 63% of them present only once. Sequencing was performed on tumor tissue, taken before anti-PD-1 treatment. The source of these receptors is a human donor with basal cell carcinoma.

The chain joins TRBV9 to TRBJ1-6; D ambiguous. Germline assignment: CDR1 SGDLS and CDR2 YYNGEE. The germline V and J ends were trimmed by 2 bases and 7 bases, with 13 bases remaining between them. This CDR3 region has 15 residues. The chain's CDR3 is CASSVTGTENSPLHF. The DNA of the CDR3 is TGTGCCAGCAGCGTGACTGGAACGGAGAATTCACCCCTCCACTTT.

This chain links TRBV10-1 with TRBJ2-3; perhaps TRBD1 as D (5 bases). Germline CDR1 is WNHNN and CDR2 is SYGVQD (reference sequence). Between the trimmed V and J ends, which lost 3 bases and 6 bases, there was a span of 16 bases. This CDR3 is built from 15 residues. DNA for the CDR3: TGCGCCAGCAGTGAAAAGGGGCCAACAGAGGATACGCAGTATTTT. Translation: CASSEKGPTEDTQYF.

The genes are TRBV5-1 and TRBJ2-1, with TRBD1 as a possible D gene (6 bases). The CDR3 is made up of 13 amino acids. CDR1 is SGHRS, CDR2 YFSETQ, per germline. The V end was cut by 0 bases, the J end by 15 bases, with 16 bases between. CDR3 sequence (DNA): TGCGCCAGCAGCTTGGTAGTGGCAGGGGCGGCGTTCTTC. Translating it yields CASSLVVAGAAFF.

The chain recombines TRBV19 with TRBJ2-1, with 8 bases fitting TRBD2. Losses at the gene ends were 7 bases for V and 7 bases for J; bases not matched to a gene: 15. Germline V lookup: CDR1 LNHDA, CDR2 SQIVND (reference sequence). The CDR3 is 16 residues long. CDR3 nucleotide sequence: TGTGCCAGTAAGGAGGGTCGGGGGGGCCCTCGAAATGAGCAGTTCTTC. It encodes CASKEGRGGPRNEQFF.

A few counts support this clone. This chain uses TRBV12-3 or TRBV12-4 with TRBJ1-1; maybe TRBD1 (5 bases). V lost 2 bases, J lost 4 bases, and 5 bases lay in between. The CDR3 has 12 residues. The CDR3 region is CASSLTGTEAFF. Written as DNA, the CDR3 is TGTGCCAGCAGTTTAACAGGCACTGAAGCTTTCTTT.

The chain joins TRBV30 to TRBJ1-2, with D maybe TRBD1 (5 bases). From germline, CDR1 is GTSNPN and CDR2 SVGIG (reference sequence). Trimming took 7 bases from V and 5 from J, leaving 17 bases between them. There are 13 residues in the CDR3. The chain's CDR3 is CASVTGARYGYTF. The CDR3 region has the DNA TGTGCCTCCGTGACTGGGGCAAGATATGGCTACACCTTC. Based on the CDR3 plus reference TRBV30 and TRBJ1-2, the full variable domain is SQTIHQWPATLVQPVGSPLSLECTVEGTSNPNLYWYRQAAGRGLQLLFYSVGIGQISSEVPQNLSASRPQDRQFILSSKKLLLSDSGFYLCASVTGARYGYTFGSGTRLTVV.

The CDR3 coding sequence is TGTGCCAGCAGCCCGTCCGGGCCCCCGACCTCCTATGGCTACACCTTC. Translated: CASSPSGPPTSYGYTF. The chain recombines TRBV28 with TRBJ1-2; D unresolved. Trimming pared 6 bases from V and 4 bases from J, leaving 21 bases between. Per the germline V gene, CDR1 is MDHEN and CDR2 is SYDVKM. This CDR3 spans 16 amino acids.

This rearrangement joins TRBV27 to TRBJ1-2; TRBD1 matches 7 bases. CDR3 length equals 15 residues. J was trimmed by 7 bases and V by 4 bases; bases with no gene match: 12. Germline CDR1 reads MNHEY; CDR2 reads SMNVEV (reference sequence). The CDR3 here is CASSSLGGGEGGYTF. The CDR3 nucleotides are TGTGCCAGCAGTTCTTTGGGAGGGGGCGAGGGTGGCTACACCTTC.

This clone turned up a few times. The chain has TRBV5-1 and TRBJ2-3, with 16 bases that match TRBD2. The CDR3 consists of 21 residues. The germline CDR1 and CDR2 sequences are SGHRS and YFSETQ. V trimming: 0 bases; J trimming: 1 base; junction bases outside the gene matches: 11. CDR3 DNA sequence: TGCGCCAGCAGCTTGGACGTCGCCGGGACTAGCGGGGGGGCCCGCACAGATACGCAGTATTTT. Translating it yields CASSLDVAGTSGGARTDTQYF.

This sequence joins TRBV7-9 and TRBJ1-1; unclear D gene. Germline lookup yields CDR1 SEHNR and CDR2 FQNEAQ (reference sequence). V was shortened by 6 bases and J by 1 base, with 21 bases between the two germline ends. CDR3 length equals 17 residues. CDR3 nucleotide sequence: TGTGCCAGCAGGCCTTTTAAACCGGGGTCATGGAACACTGAAGCTTTCTTT. Translation gives CASRPFKPGSWNTEAFF.

The rearrangement uses TRBV7-9 and TRBJ2-2; D assignment may be TRBD1 or TRBD2 (5 bases each). This CDR3 contains 15 residues. CDR1 SEHNR and CDR2 FQNEAQ come from the germline V gene (reference sequence). Trimming took 5 bases from V and 5 from J, leaving 15 bases between them. The CDR3 nucleotides read TGTGCCAGCAGCCCGGACGAGGGGCTTACCGGGGAGCTGTTTTTT. Translating it yields CASSPDEGLTGELFF.

This rearrangement joins TRBV19 to TRBJ2-7, with 7 bases that match TRBD1. Germline V CDR1 and CDR2: LNHDA, SQIVND (reference sequence). The CDR3 spans 13 residues. V was pared by 5 bases and J by 3 bases, with 4 bases of the junction left unmatched. The CDR3 is CASSRDSNYEQYF. The CDR3 DNA follows: TGTGCCAGTAGTCGGGACAGTAACTACGAGCAGTACTTC. The whole variable domain, remainder taken from reference TRBV19 and TRBJ2-7, is DGGITQSPKYLFRKEGQNVTLSCEQNLNHDAMYWYRQDPGQGLRLIYYSQIVNDFQKGDIAEGYSVSREKKESFPLTVTSAQKNPTAFYLCASSRDSNYEQYFGPGTRLTVT.

A word on this clone: One end of the junction fails to match germline, which may point to a read error. The genes are TRBV7-7 and TRBJ2-5; 15 nucleotides align to TRBD2. Looked up from germline, CDR1 is SSHAT and CDR2 is FNYEAQ (reference sequence). This CDR3 is 17 amino acids long. CDR3 sequence (DNA): TGTGCTAGCAGCTCCGGACTAGCGGGGGGGTGGACGGAGACCCAGTACTTC. Its translation: CASSSGLAGGWTETQYF.

The chain employs TRBV7-3 and TRBJ1-6; D not certain. The length of the CDR3 is 14 residues. V was trimmed by 5 bases and J by 10 bases, leaving 15 bases between them. From germline, CDR1 is SGHTA and CDR2 FQGTGA. The chain's CDR3 is CASSPTWEDSPLHF. In DNA form, the CDR3 reads TGTGCCAGCAGCCCTACATGGGAGGACTCACCCCTCCACTTT.

The table lists this clone with a count of one. The rearrangement joins TRBV19 to TRBJ1-4; perhaps TRBD1 as D (6 bases). CDR1 LNHDA and CDR2 SQIVND come from the germline V gene (reference sequence). Trimming removed 9 bases at V and 7 bases at J, with 21 bases between. The CDR3 spans 15 residues. The DNA of the CDR3 is TGTGCCAGCAACACTGTCGGGGGCGGTGGTGAAAAACTGTTTTTT. This translates into CASNTVGGGGEKLFF.

The rearrangement links TRBV27 to TRBJ1-2, with a possible D match to TRBD1 (6 bases). The CDR3 sequence is 17 residues long. Trimming pared 6 bases from V and 4 bases from J, leaving 24 bases between. From germline, CDR1 is MNHEY and CDR2 SMNVEV (reference sequence). The CDR3 loop is CASRNRVRGRGGYGYTF. CDR3 coding DNA: TGTGCCAGCAGGAACAGGGTTAGAGGCCGAGGGGGCTATGGCTACACCTTC.

This rearrangement joins TRBV5-1 to TRBJ1-1, with no clear D. The CDR3 is 13 residues long. Looked up from germline, CDR1 is SGHRS and CDR2 is YFSETQ. Trimming removed 0 bases at V and 2 bases at J, with 5 bases between. CDR3 region: CASSLVPNTEAFF. In DNA, the CDR3 is TGCGCCAGCAGCTTGGTTCCCAACACTGAAGCTTTCTTT.

This chain connects TRBV12-3 or TRBV12-4 to TRBJ2-4; D remains unclear. CDR3 length: 10 residues. Trimming pared 6 bases from V and 6 bases from J, leaving 3 bases between. CDR3 sequence reads: CASRGNIQYF. As DNA, the CDR3 is TGTGCCAGCAGGGGAAACATTCAGTACTTC.

This chain links TRBV9 with TRBJ1-2; TRBD1 aligns across 9 bases. The V segment lost 0 bases and the J segment 4 bases; nucleotides outside the gene matches: 4. The CDR3 runs to 15 residues. Germline V gives CDR1 SGDLS, CDR2 YYNGEE. CDR3 amino acids: CASSVGDRVSYGYTF. The CDR3 DNA reads TGTGCCAGCAGCGTAGGGGACAGGGTCTCCTATGGCTACACCTTC. The complete variable domain, with remaining parts taken from reference TRBV9 and TRBJ1-2, reads DSGVTQTPKHLITATGQRVTLRCSPRSGDLSVYWYQQSLDQGLQFLIQYYNGEERAKGNILERFSAQQFPDLHSELNLSSLELGDSALYFCASSVGDRVSYGYTFGSGTRLTVV.